A selection of T cell receptor beta chains follows, all from one sample in a study of blood T cell repertoires in COVID-19. Method: immunoSEQ multiplex PCR; TCRdb's copy keeps in-frame clones and lacks some. The sample records around 78,000 clones, 60% to 85% being singletons. The sequencing input was peripheral blood. These receptors came from a human donor in a cohort sampled during active COVID-19. The CDR3 runs from the conserved cysteine through the conserved F or W. The D gene is left open where the match is weak. Clone size, where shown, is once, few, many, or a class for clones that have expanded.

TRBJ2-7 | - | TRBD1 | TRBV5-6 | TGTGCCAGCAGCTACGGGACAGCCGCTTACGAGCAGTACTTC | CASSYGTAAYEQYF
TRBJ2-5 | - | TRBD1 | TRBV5-1 | TGCGCCAGCAGCTTGGGCAGGACAGGGCTGGGTAGGGAGACCCAGTACTTC | CASSLGRTGLGRETQYF
TRBJ2-7 | - | - | TRBV7-9 | TGTGCCAGCAGCCCAGAAAGGGGAGCGGCGGGGACCTACGAGCAGTACTTC | CASSPERGAAGTYEQYF
TRBJ1-2 | once | - | TRBV28 | TGTGCCAGCAGTTCGCCCCTGGAACAGGCAAATAACTATGGCTACACCTTC | CASSSPLEQANNYGYTF
TRBJ1-6 | - | - | TRBV25-1 | TGTGCCAGCAGTGCACCTGGCAGGGGCGAGGAGTCCCTCCACTTT | CASSAPGRGEESLHF
TRBJ1-1 | - | TRBD1 | TRBV2 | TGTGCCAGCAGTGAAAAGGGGGCGGGTACTGAAGCTTTCTTT | CASSEKGAGTEAFF
TRBJ2-2 | - | - | TRBV5-1 | TGCGCCAGCAGCCCCTGGGAGCGCGGGGAGCTGTTTTTT | CASSPWERGELFF
TRBJ2-1 | - | - | TRBV9 | TGTGCCAGCAGCGGTGGACTGGGCCGGGGAAATGAGCAGTTCTTC | CASSGGLGRGNEQFF
TRBJ2-7 | - | TRBD1 | TRBV7-9 | TGTGCCAGCAGTCGGACAGGGGGGTCCTACGAGCAGTACTTC | CASSRTGGSYEQYF
TRBJ1-3 | few | TRBD1 | TRBV5-1 | TGCGCCAGCAGTCGAGGACAGGGGCTGGGAAACACCATATATTTT | CASSRGQGLGNTIYF
TRBJ1-1 | - | TRBD1 | TRBV12-5 | TGTGCTAGTGGTTCAGGGACAGCCCCTGAAGCTTTCTTT | CASGSGTAPEAFF
TRBJ2-2 | few | TRBD2 | TRBV7-6 | TGTGCCAGCAGCCGAACTCTTCCCGGGGGGACGAACACCGGGGAGCTGTTTTTT | CASSRTLPGGTNTGELFF
TRBJ2-5 | - | TRBD2 | TRBV5-5 | TGTGCCAGCAGCTTGGCCGCGGGGGAAGAGACCCAGTACTTC | CASSLAAGEETQYF
TRBJ2-3 | - | TRBD1 | TRBV7-7 | TGTGCCAGCAGCTTGGGGACAGGGAGTTTCACAGATACGCAGTATTTT | CASSLGTGSFTDTQYF
TRBJ1-4 | - | TRBD1 | TRBV10-3 | TGTGCCATCAGTGGACAGGGAAGTGAAAAACTGTTTTTT | CAISGQGSEKLFF
TRBJ1-2 | - | - | TRBV6-5 | TGTGCCAGCAGTCCTCGGGAGGGCTATGGCTACACCTTC | CASSPREGYGYTF
TRBJ2-1 | - | TRBD1 | TRBV15 | TGTGCCACCAGCAGGGCGCGACAGGGGGTCAATGAGCAGTTCTTC | CATSRARQGVNEQFF
TRBJ2-7 | once | TRBD1 | TRBV27 | TGTGCCAGCAGTCCCCCGGCAGGGGGCCTGTACTTC | CASSPPAGGLYF
TRBJ2-7 | once | - | TRBV6-1 | TGTGCCAGCAGTGAAATGGACGGGATCTACGAGCAGTACTTC | CASSEMDGIYEQYF
TRBJ2-7 | once | TRBD2 | TRBV19 | TGTGCCAGTACCCCCGGGGGCCAGCGGGGGGGCGAGCAGTACTTC | CASTPGGQRGGEQYF
TRBJ2-7 | few | TRBD1 | TRBV30 | TGTGCCTGGAGCCTCGGGACAGTGGTGCACGAGCAGTACTTC | CAWSLGTVVHEQYF
TRBJ2-7 | - | TRBD1 | TRBV24-1 | TGTGCCACCAGTGACCCAAAGGACAGGGCGGGATCCTACGAGCAGTACTTC | CATSDPKDRAGSYEQYF
TRBJ1-2 | few | TRBD1 | TRBV7-2 | TGTGCCAGCAGCATAGGGACAGTCTATGGCTACACCTTC | CASSIGTVYGYTF
TRBJ2-3 | - | - | TRBV7-2 | TGTGCCAGCAGCTTAAGGGGGACCCATACGCAGTATTTT | CASSLRGTHTQYF
TRBJ1-5 | - | TRBD1 | TRBV25-1 | TGTGCCAGCAGTGTGGGACAGGGGGGTCAGCCCCAGCATTTT | CASSVGQGGQPQHF
TRBJ2-7 | - | - | TRBV6-5 | TGTGCCAGCAGTTACTCGGCAGGGGCGGCCTACGAGCAGTACTTC | CASSYSAGAAYEQYF
TRBJ2-7 | - | - | TRBV28 | TGTGCCAGCACCTCAGCCTACGAGCAGTACTTC | CASTSAYEQYF
TRBJ1-3 | - | - | TRBV9 | TGTGCCAGCAGCGCTGATGCCAGGGCCTCCTCTGGAAACACCATATATTTT | CASSADARASSGNTIYF
TRBJ2-5 | - | - | TRBV27 | TGTGCCAGCAGTTCCCCAGGGAAGGGCCTCCAAGAGACCCAGTACTTC | CASSSPGKGLQETQYF
TRBJ1-6 | - | - | TRBV6-2/TRBV6-3 | TGTGCCAGCAGTTACGTCACAGGGAAGGATTCACCCCTCCACTTT | CASSYVTGKDSPLHF
TRBJ1-2 | - | TRBD1 | TRBV28 | TGTGCCAGCACCGCAACCCACAAGACAGGGAACTATGGCTACACCTTC | CASTATHKTGNYGYTF
TRBJ1-2 | - | TRBD1 | TRBV3-1/TRBV3-2 | TGTGCCAGCAGCCAGTTACACCGGGACAGGGGTTACGGCTATGGCTACACCTTC | CASSQLHRDRGYGYGYTF
TRBJ2-6 | - | TRBD1 | TRBV15 | TGTGCCACCAGCAGAGATCGGGGAGGACAGGGCCCCTCTGGGGCCAACGTCCTGACTTTC | CATSRDRGGQGPSGANVLTF
TRBJ1-5 | - | - | TRBV6-5 | TGTGCCAGCACCCCCTCGGGGGATAGCAATCAGCCCCAGCATTTT | CASTPSGDSNQPQHF
TRBJ1-4 | - | TRBD1 | TRBV7-2 | TGTGCCAGCAGCTTAGAACCGGGACAGGGTCGAAAACTGTTTTTT | CASSLEPGQGRKLFF
TRBJ2-4 | - | TRBD2 | TRBV4-3 | TGCGCCAGCAGCCAAGGTAGCGGGGTCCTAGCCAAAAACATTCAGTACTTC | CASSQGSGVLAKNIQYF
TRBJ2-7 | once | TRBD1 | TRBV4-3 | TGCGCCAGCAGCCAAGGGGTACAGGGGGCATACGAGCAGTACTTC | CASSQGVQGAYEQYF
TRBJ2-5 | - | TRBD1 | TRBV3-1/TRBV3-2 | TGTGCCAGCAGCCGATTTGCAGGGGGCCAAGAGACCCAGTACTTC | CASSRFAGGQETQYF
TRBJ1-5 | - | TRBD1 | TRBV4-3 | TGCGCCAGCAGCCAAGGCCCGGCTACAGGGGGCCTAGATCAGCCCCAGCATTTT | CASSQGPATGGLDQPQHF
TRBJ1-1 | - | - | TRBV15 | TGTGCCACCAGCAGAGGTACAGGGTTGGGTGAAGCTTTCTTT | CATSRGTGLGEAFF
TRBJ1-1 | few | TRBD1 | TRBV6-6 | TGTGCCAGCAGTTACGGACAGGGACGGAACACTGAAGCTTTCTTT | CASSYGQGRNTEAFF
TRBJ2-5 | - | - | TRBV7-2 | TGTGCCAGCAGCTTGGCGGGGGCCCGGGGGGAGACCCAGTACTTC | CASSLAGARGETQYF
TRBJ2-7 | - | TRBD1 | TRBV6-1 | TGTGCCAGCAGTGAAAGGGACAGGCCAACCTACGAGCAGTACTTC | CASSERDRPTYEQYF
TRBJ2-7 | few | - | TRBV4-3 | TGCGCCAGCAGCCAAGAGGCCCCTCCGTTGGACGAGCAGTACTTC | CASSQEAPPLDEQYF
TRBJ1-1 | - | - | TRBV18 | TGTGCCAGCTCCCAAAGTGTGGCCACTGAAGCTTTCTTT | CASSQSVATEAFF